Listed below are T cell receptor beta chains from one sample, sequenced in a study of T cell responses to AZD1222 COVID-19 vaccine. TCRdb keeps only in-frame clones here, not all; method: immunoSEQ multiplex PCR. The profile covers approximately 160,000 clones, with about 91% appearing a single time and roughly 3.5% taken by the ten largest. The input for sequencing was peripheral blood, taken on day 0 of MenACWY control vaccination. These receptors were obtained from an adult in good health. The CDR3 runs from the conserved cysteine through the conserved F or W. The D gene is left open where the match is weak. The size field is filled for only some rows; it gives once, few, many or a size class.

V,size,J,D,DNA,CDR3
TRBV6-6,.,TRBJ1-2,TRBD1,TGTGCCAGCAAGCCAGGGGGACCCTATGGCTACACCTTC,CASKPGGPYGYTF
TRBV6-5,.,TRBJ2-7,TRBD1,TGTGCCAGCAGGAGACAGGGGGCGGTTGAGCAGTACTTC,CASRRQGAVEQYF
TRBV4-2,.,TRBJ2-2,.,TGTGCCAGCAGCCAAGATCGGTCGGGAGCTGGCGGGGAGCTGTTTTTT,CASSQDRSGAGGELFF
TRBV4-2,.,TRBJ1-1,TRBD1,TGTGCCAGCAGCCAAGAGTTACAGGGGGGGAACACTGAAGCTTTCTTT,CASSQELQGGNTEAFF
TRBV12-3/TRBV12-4,.,TRBJ1-2,.,TGTGCCAGCAGTTTAACCATCTCCTATGGCTACACCTTC,CASSLTISYGYTF
TRBV6-2/TRBV6-3,.,TRBJ1-1,.,TGTGCCAGCAGCCCTTCCAACGAGGCTTTCTTT,CASSPSNEAFF
TRBV3-1/TRBV3-2,.,TRBJ1-2,.,TGTGCCAGCAGCCCTGGCAGTAGGGACACCTATGGCTACACCTTC,CASSPGSRDTYGYTF
TRBV6-1,few,TRBJ2-7,.,TGTGCCAGCAGTGAAGGGGGCGGCACGATCGAGTACTTC,CASSEGGGTIEYF
TRBV9,.,TRBJ1-1,.,TGTGCCAGCAGCGTAGGCACCGGAACTGAAGCTTTCTTT,CASSVGTGTEAFF
TRBV12-3/TRBV12-4,.,TRBJ2-7,TRBD2,TGTGCCAGCAGGACTAGCGGGTCCTACGAGCAGTACTTC,CASRTSGSYEQYF
TRBV2,.,TRBJ1-2,.,TGTGCCAGCAGTGTGAGAGGGCAAGACTATGGCTACACCTTC,CASSVRGQDYGYTF
TRBV21-1,once,TRBJ2-1,.,TGTGCCAGCACCCCGGGTCGGACTGATTATAATGAGCAGTTCTTC,CASTPGRTDYNEQFF
TRBV5-1,.,TRBJ2-5,TRBD1,TGCGCCAGCTGGACGGGACAGTCCCAAGAGACCCAGTACTTC,CASWTGQSQETQYF
TRBV4-3,.,TRBJ1-3,.,TGCGCCAGCAGCCAAGAAAGGGCGGGGGCCTCTGGAAACACCATATATTTT,CASSQERAGASGNTIYF
TRBV19,.,TRBJ1-2,.,TGTGCCAGTAGGACTGACACCTATGGCTACACCTTC,CASRTDTYGYTF
TRBV3-1/TRBV3-2,.,TRBJ2-2,.,TGTGCCAGCACCTCCACGGGGGTCGGCGGGGAGCTGTTTTTT,CASTSTGVGGELFF
TRBV29-1,.,TRBJ2-1,TRBD2,TGCAGCGTTGAAGCGGCGTCTAGCGGGGGGGCCATCAGTGAGCAGTTCTTC,CSVEAASSGGAISEQFF
TRBV11-2,.,TRBJ1-5,.,TGTGCCAGCAGCTTAAGTTCCCGTGGCAATCAGCCCCAGCATTTT,CASSLSSRGNQPQHF
TRBV20-1,.,TRBJ2-7,.,TGCAGTTGGGTAGGGGCATACGAGCAGTACTTC,CSWVGAYEQYF
TRBV7-2,.,TRBJ1-3,.,TGTGCCAGCAGCTCGGGCCCGTTTTCTTCTGGAAACACCATATATTTT,CASSSGPFSSGNTIYF
TRBV3-1/TRBV3-2,.,TRBJ1-2,.,TGTGCCAGCAGCCAAGATGAACGGGACGCCAGGGACTATGGCTACACCTTC,CASSQDERDARDYGYTF
TRBV3-1/TRBV3-2,once,TRBJ2-3,.,TGTGCCAGCAGCCAAGACTTGGGCGGTCGGACCCAACCAACAGATACGCAGTATTTT,CASSQDLGGRTQPTDTQYF
TRBV6-6,.,TRBJ1-5,.,TGTGCCAGCAGTCGAAGTGGGGGGATAAGTAGCAATCAGCCCCAGCATTTT,CASSRSGGISSNQPQHF
TRBV3-1/TRBV3-2,.,TRBJ1-5,.,TGTGCCAGCAGCCAAGGGGTAGGATACAATCAGCCCCAGCATTTT,CASSQGVGYNQPQHF
TRBV6-2/TRBV6-3,.,TRBJ1-3,.,TGTGCCAGCAGTTACGTCGGGGGGCCGTCTGGAAACACCATATATTTT,CASSYVGGPSGNTIYF
TRBV7-9,.,TRBJ2-7,.,TGTGCCAGCAGCCGACACGGGCAAATCTCCTACGAGCAGTACTTC,CASSRHGQISYEQYF
TRBV19,.,TRBJ2-7,.,TGTGCCAGTAGTCCCCGACAGGCCTCCTACGAGCAGTACTTC,CASSPRQASYEQYF
TRBV19,.,TRBJ1-1,.,TGTGCCAGTAGAATTTTGGGGGCGAGGGGCTGGAACACTGAAGCTTTCTTT,CASRILGARGWNTEAFF
TRBV12-2,few,TRBJ1-5,.,TGTGCAAGAGACAGGGGTGGGCAGCCCCAGCATTTT,CARDRGGQPQHF
TRBV5-1,few,TRBJ2-7,.,TGCGCCAGCAAGTCAACGTCAGGGGCACCCTACGAGCAGTACTTC,CASKSTSGAPYEQYF
TRBV6-2/TRBV6-3,few,TRBJ2-5,TRBD1,TGTGCCAGCAGTTCTAGGGACAGGGGGCGTTTAGTCGAGACCCAGTACTTC,CASSSRDRGRLVETQYF
TRBV2,.,TRBJ2-2,.,TGTGCCAGCAGTGAAGTAGGCCAGCCCCAGGCCGGGGAGCTGTTTTTT,CASSEVGQPQAGELFF
TRBV18,few,TRBJ2-5,.,TGTGCCAGCTCACCCGGGATGAGTAAGGAGACCCAGTACTTC,CASSPGMSKETQYF
TRBV5-5,.,TRBJ1-2,.,TGTGCCAGCAGCTTGGACTCCACTCGACGGCACTATGGCTACACCTTC,CASSLDSTRRHYGYTF
TRBV6-2/TRBV6-3,.,TRBJ1-1,.,TGTGCCAGCAGTTACGGAGGGACGGTGAACACTGAAGCTTTCTTT,CASSYGGTVNTEAFF
TRBV25-1,.,TRBJ1-2,.,TGTGCCAGCAGGCCTTCGGTCTCAAACTATGGCTACACCTTC,CASRPSVSNYGYTF
TRBV6-5,.,TRBJ2-5,TRBD1,TGTGCCAGCAGTCCACGGACAGGGTCCCAAGAGACCCAGTACTTC,CASSPRTGSQETQYF
TRBV30,.,TRBJ2-1,.,TGTGCCTGGAACGGCAGAGGATCCTACAATGAGCAGTTCTTC,CAWNGRGSYNEQFF
TRBV6-1,few,TRBJ2-2,.,TGTGCCAGCAGGGAAGGGTATAACACCGGGGAGCTGTTTTTT,CASREGYNTGELFF